The 21 T cell receptor beta chains below all came from one sample that was sequenced in a study of CD8+ T cells in alopecia areata. cDNA serving as the sequencing template came from extracted, reverse transcribed RNA. Libraries were prepared by immunoSEQ multiplex PCR; TCRdb keeps only in-frame clonotypes and omits some of them. This sample yields 130,000 or so clones, of which 85% to 90% are seen a single time; less than 15% belongs to the top ten. As for treatment: oral pan-JAK inhibitor, 5-10 mg twice daily. The sample here was CD8+ T cells sorted from blood, taken at week 4, from a patient treated with tofacitinib. These receptors all come from a human donor with alopecia areata.

V is TRBV4-1 and J is TRBJ2-3, with 7 bases lining up with TRBD2. Germline values: CDR1 MGHRA, CDR2 YSYEKL. This CDR3 comprises 14 residues. V was clipped by 0 bases and J by 4 bases; unmatched bases: 1. This CDR3 reads CASSQEGGADTQYF. The CDR3, as DNA: TGCGCCAGCAGCCAAGAGGGAGGGGCAGATACGCAGTATTTT.

The chain recombines TRBV5-1 with TRBJ1-1, with unresolved D. Germline V gives CDR1 SGHRS, CDR2 YFSETQ. The CDR3 consists of 15 residues. Trimming shortened V by 0 bases and J by 0 bases, and 9 bases separated the two germline ends. CDR3 sequence: CASSLVTAMNTEAFF. The DNA for the CDR3 is TGCGCCAGCAGCTTGGTTACAGCTATGAACACTGAAGCTTTCTTT.

This chain joins TRBV5-4 and TRBJ2-7; D uncertain. Germline V gene sequence: CDR1 SGHNT, CDR2 YYREEE (reference sequence). This CDR3 contains 14 residues. Trimming shortened V by 4 bases and J by 2 bases, and 13 bases separated the two germline ends. CDR3 coding DNA: TGTGCCAGCAGCGAGAACACAGCCACCTACGAGCAGTACTTC. It specifies CASSENTATYEQYF.

V gene TRBV9 combines with J gene TRBJ2-1, with unresolved D. The germline CDR1 and CDR2 sequences are SGDLS and YYNGEE. The CDR3 totals 13 residues. The V gene lost 5 bases and the J gene lost 3 bases, with 9 bases spanning the gap. The CDR3 nucleotides are TGTGCCAGCAGTCGTACTTACTACAATGAGCAGTTCTTC. Amino acid sequence: CASSRTYYNEQFF.

V is TRBV4-1 and J is TRBJ1-2; D not resolved. CDR1 is MGHRA, CDR2 YSYEKL, per germline. The V gene lost 1 base and the J gene lost 3 bases, with 6 bases spanning the gap. CDR3 length: 13 residues. The CDR3 region is CASSQGSDYGYTF. The DNA of the CDR3 is TGCGCCAGCAGCCAAGGGAGCGACTATGGCTACACCTTC.

In its sample, this clone was seen a few times. This chain uses TRBV5-1 with TRBJ2-1; D not resolved. Germline loops: CDR1 SGHRS, CDR2 YFSETQ. Trimming removed 1 base from V and 4 bases from J, with 6 bases in between. This CDR3 region has 13 residues. The CDR3 reads CASSLKVYNEQFF. The CDR3 DNA reads as TGCGCCAGCAGCTTGAAAGTTTACAATGAGCAGTTCTTC.

The V and J genes are TRBV4-1 and TRBJ1-1; D call uncertain. Trimming pared 6 bases from V and 0 bases from J, leaving 8 bases between. Germline V gives CDR1 MGHRA, CDR2 YSYEKL. This CDR3 comprises 13 residues. In DNA form, the CDR3 reads TGCGCCAGCAGTGAGACGGTGAACACTGAAGCTTTCTTT. Amino acids: CASSETVNTEAFF.

As to this clone: The identical CDR3 is also encoded by other nucleotide sequences in the sample. The gene calls are TRBV15 and TRBJ1-1; tentatively, D is TRBD1 (6 bases). Germline V gene sequence: CDR1 LNHNV, CDR2 YYDKDF (reference sequence). V lost 0 bases to trimming and J lost 1 base, with 12 bases between them. This CDR3 has 16 residues. CDR3: CATSRDWRGTNTEAFF. CDR3 sequence (DNA): TGTGCCACCAGCAGAGATTGGAGGGGGACGAACACTGAAGCTTTCTTT.

The chain uses TRBV7-8 and TRBJ1-1, with D maybe TRBD1 (6 bases). Germline V CDR1 and CDR2: SGHVS, FQNEAQ. V was cut by 1 base and J by 0 bases, with 12 bases left in between. This CDR3 is built from 16 residues. CDR3 amino acids: CASSLEAGEMNTEAFF. The CDR3 DNA reads TGTGCCAGCAGCTTAGAGGCAGGGGAGATGAACACTGAAGCTTTCTTT.

This chain joins TRBV5-6 and TRBJ2-3, with D hard to call. Trimming shortened V by 3 bases and J by 5 bases, and 7 bases separated the two germline ends. Germline values: CDR1 SGHDT, CDR2 YYEEEE. The CDR3 spans 12 residues. The CDR3 DNA sequence: TGTGCCAGCAGCTCCCTTGGAGATACGCAGTATTTT. This encodes CASSSLGDTQYF.

This clone was observed a single time. This chain joins TRBV4-1 and TRBJ2-1, with a weak D call TRBD2 (6 bases). The CDR3 is made up of 13 amino acids. V was clipped by 6 bases and J by 8 bases, with 14 bases between them. The V gene's germline CDR1 is MGHRA and CDR2 YSYEKL. The CDR3 DNA sequence: TGCGCCAGCAGACTCGGGACTTATCATGAGCAGTTCTTC. Its protein product is CASRLGTYHEQFF.

This clone was counted a single time. The chain combines TRBV29-1 with TRBJ2-5; D gene ambiguous. The J call may be mistaken, given a closer DNA end match to TRBJ2-7. The V gene's germline CDR1 is SQVTM and CDR2 ANQGSEA. This CDR3 is built from 13 residues. CDR3 nucleotide sequence: TGCAGCGTTGAAGAGGGCGGTTCAAACGAGCAGTACTTC. Protein: CSVEEGGSNEQYF.

The rearrangement joins TRBV6-5 to TRBJ2-1, with D tentatively TRBD1 (6 bases). Germline assignment: CDR1 MNHEY and CDR2 SVGAGI. With 2 bases removed from V and 5 bases from J, the gap between germline ends came to 16 bases. This CDR3 has 16 amino acids. The CDR3 DNA sequence: TGTGCCAGCAGTTACACGAGATGGGACAACCACAATGAGCAGTTCTTC. Translated: CASSYTRWDNHNEQFF.

This sequence joins TRBV7-9 and TRBJ2-7; D is uncertain. Germline V gene data show CDR1 as SEHNR and CDR2 as FQNEAQ (reference sequence). The CDR3 loop spans 11 amino acids. V lost 6 bases and J 7 bases, leaving 10 bases between the germline ends. CDR3 sequence: CASSSGEEQYF. CDR3 nucleotide sequence: TGTGCCAGCAGTTCTGGTGAGGAGCAGTACTTC.

The gene calls are TRBV7-6 and TRBJ2-1; D might be TRBD2 (6 bases). The CDR3 contains 17 residues. CDR1 SGHVS and CDR2 FNYEAQ come from the germline V gene. Trimming shortened V by 1 base and J by 1 base, and 14 bases separated the two germline ends. CDR3 nucleotides: TGTGCCAGCAGCTTAGATAGCGTACTAGCTTCCTACAATGAGCAGTTCTTC. It codes for CASSLDSVLASYNEQFF.

This clone came up a few times. The rearrangement links TRBV11-2 to TRBJ2-5; D is unresolved. Trimming pared 3 bases from V and 2 bases from J, leaving 10 bases between. Germline-derived CDR1 and CDR2 are SGHAT and FQNNGV. The length of the CDR3 is 14 residues. This CDR3 is CASSLVGLQETQYF. DNA of the CDR3: TGTGCCAGCAGCTTGGTTGGCTTGCAAGAGACCCAGTACTTC.

This chain links TRBV7-9 with TRBJ2-7; D unresolved. The CDR3 is 12 residues long. Germline V gives CDR1 SEHNR, CDR2 FQNEAQ (reference sequence). V dropped 3 bases and J dropped 4 bases, with 7 bases sitting between them. The CDR3 reads CASSFSEYEQYF. CDR3 nucleotides: TGTGCCAGCAGCTTTAGTGAATACGAGCAGTACTTC.

V usage is TRBV7-9 and J usage is TRBJ2-1; D is possibly TRBD2 (6 bases). Germline V gives CDR1 SEHNR, CDR2 FQNEAQ (reference sequence). The CDR3 extends over 12 amino acids. Trimming took off 5 bases at V and 10 bases at J, with 12 bases between the two ends. The CDR3 reads CASSPVAAEQFF. The CDR3 DNA follows: TGTGCCAGCAGCCCAGTAGCGGCGGAGCAGTTCTTC.

This clone was seen a few times. CDR3 residues: CSVDFKEGSSYEQYF. For the CDR3, the DNA is TGCAGCGTTGATTTTAAGGAGGGGAGCTCCTACGAGCAGTACTTC. The chain uses TRBV29-1 and TRBJ2-7; maybe TRBD2 (6 bases). CDR3 length: 15 residues. V was clipped by 3 bases and J by 0 bases, with 15 bases between them. Germline V gene data show CDR1 as SQVTM and CDR2 as ANQGSEA.

The J gene is TRBJ2-3, the V gene TRBV7-9, with D perhaps given as TRBD1 or TRBD2 (5 bases each). Germline V gene lookup returns CDR1 SEHNR and CDR2 FQNEAQ (reference sequence). V lost 5 bases, J lost 5 bases, and 23 bases lay in between. The CDR3 covers 17 residues. This chain's CDR3 is CASSPRGRRSALDTQYF. CDR3 nucleotide sequence: TGTGCCAGCAGCCCGAGGGGTCGTCGGTCAGCTTTAGATACGCAGTATTTT.

This clone appeared a single time. The chain is built from TRBV5-4 and TRBJ2-2; D might be TRBD2 (6 bases). Deletions cut 2 bases from V and 6 bases from J, with 14 bases between. Germline V lookup: CDR1 SGHNT, CDR2 YYREEE (reference sequence). CDR3 length equals 15 residues. DNA of the CDR3: TGTGCCAGCAGCTTTGGGGGAGGACCCCCCGGGGAGCTGTTTTTT. It is translated as CASSFGGGPPGELFF.